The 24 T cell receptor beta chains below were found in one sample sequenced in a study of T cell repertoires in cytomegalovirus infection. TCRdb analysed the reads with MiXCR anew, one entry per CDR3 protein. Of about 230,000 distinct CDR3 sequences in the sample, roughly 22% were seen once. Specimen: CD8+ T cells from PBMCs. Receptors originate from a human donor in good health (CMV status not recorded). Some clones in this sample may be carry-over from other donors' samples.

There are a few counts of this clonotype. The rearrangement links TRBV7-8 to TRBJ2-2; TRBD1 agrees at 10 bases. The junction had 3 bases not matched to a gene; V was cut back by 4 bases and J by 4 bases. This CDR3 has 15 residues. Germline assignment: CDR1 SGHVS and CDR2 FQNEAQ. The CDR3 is CASSSTGGGTGELFF. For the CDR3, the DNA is TGTGCCAGCAGCTCGACAGGGGGCGGCACCGGGGAGCTGTTTTTT. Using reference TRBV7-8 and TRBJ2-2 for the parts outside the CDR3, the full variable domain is GAGVSQSPRYKVAKRGQDVALRCDPISGHVSLFWYQQALGQGPEFLTYFQNEAQLDKSGLPSDRFFAERPEGSVSTLKIQRTQQEDSAVYLCASSSTGGGTGELFFGEGSRLTVL.

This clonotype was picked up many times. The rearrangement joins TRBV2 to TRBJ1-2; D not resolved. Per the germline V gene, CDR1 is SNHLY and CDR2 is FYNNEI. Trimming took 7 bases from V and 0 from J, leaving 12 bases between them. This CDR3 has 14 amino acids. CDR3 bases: TGTGCCAGCAAATCGGGATCCCCTAACTATGGCTACACCTTC. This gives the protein CASKSGSPNYGYTF.

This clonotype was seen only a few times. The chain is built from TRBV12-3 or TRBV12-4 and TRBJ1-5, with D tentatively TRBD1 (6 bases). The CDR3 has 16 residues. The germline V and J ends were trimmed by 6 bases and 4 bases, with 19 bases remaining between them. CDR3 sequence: CASSLTTRDNNQPQHF. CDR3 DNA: TGTGCCAGCAGCCTGACAACCCGGGACAATAATCAGCCCCAGCATTTT.

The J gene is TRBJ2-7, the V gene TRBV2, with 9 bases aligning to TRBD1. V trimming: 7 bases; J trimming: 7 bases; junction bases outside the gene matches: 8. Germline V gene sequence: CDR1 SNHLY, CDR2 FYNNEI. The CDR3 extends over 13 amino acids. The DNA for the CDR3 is TGTGCCAGCATAGGGACAGGGCCTTTGGAGCAGTACTTC. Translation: CASIGTGPLEQYF. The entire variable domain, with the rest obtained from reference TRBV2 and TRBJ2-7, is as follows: EPEVTQTPSHQVTQMGQEVILRCVPISNHLYFYWYRQILGQKVEFLVSFYNNEISEKSEIFDDQFSVERPDGSNFTLKIRSTKLEDSAMYFCASIGTGPLEQYFGPGTRLTVT.

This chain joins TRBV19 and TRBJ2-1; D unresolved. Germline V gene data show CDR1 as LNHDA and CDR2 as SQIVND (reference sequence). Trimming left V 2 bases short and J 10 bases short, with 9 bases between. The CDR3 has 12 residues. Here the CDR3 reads CASSILGQEQFF. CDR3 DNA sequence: TGTGCCAGTAGTATATTGGGTCAGGAGCAGTTCTTC.

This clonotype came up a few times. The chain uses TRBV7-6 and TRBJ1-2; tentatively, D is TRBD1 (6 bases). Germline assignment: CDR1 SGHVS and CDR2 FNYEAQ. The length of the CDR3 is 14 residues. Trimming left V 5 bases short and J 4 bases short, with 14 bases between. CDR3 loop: CASSEGGGGYGYTF. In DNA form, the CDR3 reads TGTGCCAGCAGCGAGGGTGGGGGCGGCTATGGCTACACCTTC.

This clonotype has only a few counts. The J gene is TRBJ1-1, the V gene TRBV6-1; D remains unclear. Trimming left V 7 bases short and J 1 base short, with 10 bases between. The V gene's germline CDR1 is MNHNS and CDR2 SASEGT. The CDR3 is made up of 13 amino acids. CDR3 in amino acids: CASTTSGNTEAFF. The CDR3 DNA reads TGTGCCAGCACCACGTCGGGGAACACTGAAGCTTTCTTT.

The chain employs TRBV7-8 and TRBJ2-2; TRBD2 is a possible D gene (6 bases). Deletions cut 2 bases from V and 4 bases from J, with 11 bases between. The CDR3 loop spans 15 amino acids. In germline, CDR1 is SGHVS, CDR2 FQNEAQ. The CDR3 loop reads CASSLIRGSTGELFF. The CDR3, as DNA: TGTGCCAGCAGCTTAATCCGGGGGTCCACCGGGGAGCTGTTTTTT.

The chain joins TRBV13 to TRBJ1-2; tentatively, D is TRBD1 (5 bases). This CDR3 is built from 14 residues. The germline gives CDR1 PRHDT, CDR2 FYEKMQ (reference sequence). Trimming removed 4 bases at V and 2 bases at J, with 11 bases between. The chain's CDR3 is CASSSGGANYGYTF. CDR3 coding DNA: TGTGCCAGCAGCTCCGGGGGTGCCAACTATGGCTACACCTTC. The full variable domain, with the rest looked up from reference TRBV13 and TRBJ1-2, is AAGVIQSPRHLIKEKRETATLKCYPIPRHDTVYWYQQGPGQDPQFLISFYEKMQSDKGSIPDRFSAQQFSDYHSELNMSSLELGDSALYFCASSSGGANYGYTFGSGTRLTVV.

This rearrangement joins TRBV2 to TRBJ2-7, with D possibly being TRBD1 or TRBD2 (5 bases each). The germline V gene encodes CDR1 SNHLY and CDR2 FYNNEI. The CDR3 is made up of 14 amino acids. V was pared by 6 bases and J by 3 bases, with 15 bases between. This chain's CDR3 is CASSDGTAVYEQYF. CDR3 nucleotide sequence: TGTGCCAGCAGCGATGGGACGGCGGTCTACGAGCAGTACTTC. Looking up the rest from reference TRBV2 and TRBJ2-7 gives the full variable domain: EPEVTQTPSHQVTQMGQEVILRCVPISNHLYFYWYRQILGQKVEFLVSFYNNEISEKSEIFDDQFSVERPDGSNFTLKIRSTKLEDSAMYFCASSDGTAVYEQYFGPGTRLTVT.

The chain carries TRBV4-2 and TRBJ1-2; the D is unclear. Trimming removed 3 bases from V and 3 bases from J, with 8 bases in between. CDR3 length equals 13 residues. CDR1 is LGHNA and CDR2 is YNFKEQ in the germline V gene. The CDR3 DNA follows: TGTGCCAGCAGCCATTGGACCTACTATGGCTACACCTTC. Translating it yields CASSHWTYYGYTF.

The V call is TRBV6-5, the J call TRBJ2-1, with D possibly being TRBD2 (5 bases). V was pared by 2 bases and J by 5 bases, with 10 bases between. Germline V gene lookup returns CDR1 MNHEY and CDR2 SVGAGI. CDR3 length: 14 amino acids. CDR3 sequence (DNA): TGTGCCAGCAGTTACGGTGTGGAGGACAATGAGCAGTTCTTC. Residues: CASSYGVEDNEQFF.

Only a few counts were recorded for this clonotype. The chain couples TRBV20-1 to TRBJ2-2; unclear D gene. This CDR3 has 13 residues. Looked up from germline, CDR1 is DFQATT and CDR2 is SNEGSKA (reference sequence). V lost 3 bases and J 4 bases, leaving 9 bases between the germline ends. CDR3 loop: CSARMVSTGELFF. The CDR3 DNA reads TGCAGTGCTAGGATGGTGAGCACCGGGGAGCTGTTTTTT.

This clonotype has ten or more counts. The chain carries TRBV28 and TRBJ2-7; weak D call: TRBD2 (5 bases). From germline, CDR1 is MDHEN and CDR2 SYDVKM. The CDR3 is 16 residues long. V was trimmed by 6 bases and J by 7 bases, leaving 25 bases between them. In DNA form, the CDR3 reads TGTGCCAGCAGCCTCAGGACCGGGAACCCGCCCGGAGAGCAGTACTTC. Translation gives CASSLRTGNPPGEQYF.

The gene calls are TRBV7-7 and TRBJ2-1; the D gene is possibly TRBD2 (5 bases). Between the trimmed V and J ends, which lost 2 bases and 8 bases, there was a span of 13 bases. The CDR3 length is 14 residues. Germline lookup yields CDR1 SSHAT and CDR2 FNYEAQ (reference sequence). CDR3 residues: CASSLLTGMDEQFF. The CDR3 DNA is TGTGCCAGCAGCTTACTTACGGGGATGGATGAGCAGTTCTTC.

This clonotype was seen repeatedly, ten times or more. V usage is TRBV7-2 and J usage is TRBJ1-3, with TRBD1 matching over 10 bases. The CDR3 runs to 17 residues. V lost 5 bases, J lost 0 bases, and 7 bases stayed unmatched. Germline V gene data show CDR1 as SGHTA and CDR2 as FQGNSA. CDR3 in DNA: TGTGCCAGCAGCCCCTATCGGACAGGGGGCTCTGGAAACACCATATATTTT. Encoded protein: CASSPYRTGGSGNTIYF.

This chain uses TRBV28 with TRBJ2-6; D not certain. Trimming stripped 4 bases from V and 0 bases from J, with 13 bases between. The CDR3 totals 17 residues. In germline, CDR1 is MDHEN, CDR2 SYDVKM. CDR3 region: CASSSYIESSGANVLTF. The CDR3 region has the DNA TGTGCCAGCAGTTCGTACATTGAAAGCTCTGGGGCCAACGTCCTGACTTTC.

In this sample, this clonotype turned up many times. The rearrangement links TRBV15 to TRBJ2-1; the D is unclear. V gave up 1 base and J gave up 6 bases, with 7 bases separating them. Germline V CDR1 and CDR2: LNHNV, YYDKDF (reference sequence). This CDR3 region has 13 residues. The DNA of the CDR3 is TGTGCCACCAGCAGAGCTATAGGCAATGAGCAGTTCTTC. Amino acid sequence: CATSRAIGNEQFF.

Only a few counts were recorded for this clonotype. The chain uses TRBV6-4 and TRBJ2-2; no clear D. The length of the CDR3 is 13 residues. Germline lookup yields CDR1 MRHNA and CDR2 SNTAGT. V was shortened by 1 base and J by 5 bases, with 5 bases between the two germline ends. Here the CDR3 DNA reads TGTGCCAGCAGTGACTTCTCAACCGGGGAGCTGTTTTTT. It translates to CASSDFSTGELFF.

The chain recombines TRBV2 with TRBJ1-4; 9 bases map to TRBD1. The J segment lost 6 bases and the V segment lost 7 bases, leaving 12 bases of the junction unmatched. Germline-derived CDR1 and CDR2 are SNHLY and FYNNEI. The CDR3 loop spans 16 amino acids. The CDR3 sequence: CASMSLPGQGDEKLFF. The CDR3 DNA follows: TGTGCCAGCATGAGCTTACCGGGACAGGGCGATGAAAAACTGTTTTTT.

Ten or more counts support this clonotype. CDR3 coding DNA: TGTGCCACCAAAATTACAGTTGCTATGAACACTGAAGCTTTCTTT. This sequence encodes CATKITVAMNTEAFF. This chain links TRBV28 with TRBJ1-1; D gene ambiguous. The CDR3 is 15 amino acids. V lost 10 bases and J lost 0, with 18 bases in between. CDR1 and CDR2 (germline): MDHEN, SYDVKM.

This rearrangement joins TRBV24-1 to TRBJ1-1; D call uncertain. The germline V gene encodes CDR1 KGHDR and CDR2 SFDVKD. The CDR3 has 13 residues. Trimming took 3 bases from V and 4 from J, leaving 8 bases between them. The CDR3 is CATSDGGVTEAFF. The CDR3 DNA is TGTGCCACCAGTGATGGCGGGGTCACTGAAGCTTTCTTT.

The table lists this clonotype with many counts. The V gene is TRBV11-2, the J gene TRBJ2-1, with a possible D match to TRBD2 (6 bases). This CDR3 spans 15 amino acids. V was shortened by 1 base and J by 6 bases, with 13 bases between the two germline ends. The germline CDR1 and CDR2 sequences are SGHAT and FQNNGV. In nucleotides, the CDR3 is TGTGCCAGCAGCTTAGGTCTGCCACTAGCCAATGAGCAGTTCTTC. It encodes CASSLGLPLANEQFF. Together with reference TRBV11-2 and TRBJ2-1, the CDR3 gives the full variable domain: EAGVAQSPRYKIIEKRQSVAFWCNPISGHATLYWYQQILGQGPKLLIQFQNNGVVDDSQLPKDRFSAERLKGVDSTLKIQPAKLEDSAVYLCASSLGLPLANEQFFGPGTRLTVL.

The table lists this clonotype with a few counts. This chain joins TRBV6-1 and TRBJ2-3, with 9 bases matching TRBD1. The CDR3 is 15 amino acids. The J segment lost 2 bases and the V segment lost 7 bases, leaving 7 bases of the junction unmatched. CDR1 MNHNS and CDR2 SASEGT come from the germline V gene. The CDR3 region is CASIFGTGNTDTQYF. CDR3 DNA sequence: TGTGCCAGCATCTTCGGGACAGGGAACACAGATACGCAGTATTTT.